Below, one TCR beta chain is given with its context. The source of the sample is a study of response to subunit inactivated influenza vaccine. Trimming cost V 5 bases and J 2 bases, with 11 bases left between them. CDR1 is MNHEY, CDR2 SMNVEV, per germline (reference sequence). The CDR3 contains 14 residues. TCRdb redid the calling of the RT-PCR reads with MiXCR, one entry per CDR3 protein. Of some 200,000 distinct CDR3 sequences in the sample, 12% were seen once. This sample also belongs to another study, concerning T cells expressing NK-cell markers. That study adds: In generating TCR beta cDNA, 5'RACE template switching with UMIs was used. Anti-gamma-delta TCR antibody use in several experiments restricted sorting to alpha-beta TCR T cells. Six or seven donors showed dominant NKG2C+ clonotypes comprising about 1.0-8% of their CD8+ T cells.

The chain combines TRBV27 with TRBJ2-3; possibly TRBD1 for D (6 bases). The sequencing used CD8+ T cells sorted from PBMCs, collected 11 to 12 days after vaccination. This sequence originates from a man aged 50 to 60 who received an inactivated influenza vaccine. CDR3 in DNA: TGTGCCAGCAGTCATCGGGACACCACAGATACGCAGTATTTT. It codes for CASSHRDTTDTQYF.